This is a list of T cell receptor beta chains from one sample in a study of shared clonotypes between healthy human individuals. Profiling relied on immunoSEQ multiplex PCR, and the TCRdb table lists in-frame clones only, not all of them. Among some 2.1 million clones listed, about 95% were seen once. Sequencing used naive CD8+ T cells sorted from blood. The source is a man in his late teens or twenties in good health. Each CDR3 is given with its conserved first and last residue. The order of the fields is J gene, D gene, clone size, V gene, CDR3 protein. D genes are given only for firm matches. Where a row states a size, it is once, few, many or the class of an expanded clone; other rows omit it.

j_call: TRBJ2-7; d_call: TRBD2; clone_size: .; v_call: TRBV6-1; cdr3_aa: CASSDTGGSYEQYF
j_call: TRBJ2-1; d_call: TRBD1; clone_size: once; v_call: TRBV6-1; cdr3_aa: CASSQGVGDEQFF
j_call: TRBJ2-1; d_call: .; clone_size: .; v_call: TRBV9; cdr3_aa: CASSVVTAPGNEQFF
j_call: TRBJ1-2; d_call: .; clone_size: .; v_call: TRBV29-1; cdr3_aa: CSVEAFDGRSNYGYTF
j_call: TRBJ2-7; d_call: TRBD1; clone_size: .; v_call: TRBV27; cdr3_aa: CASSLEQGSNEQYF
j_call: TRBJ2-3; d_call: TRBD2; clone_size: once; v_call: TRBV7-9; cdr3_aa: CASSPPGLPSTDTQYF
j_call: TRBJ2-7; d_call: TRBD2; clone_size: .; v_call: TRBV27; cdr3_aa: CASSLAARRTSGYEQYF
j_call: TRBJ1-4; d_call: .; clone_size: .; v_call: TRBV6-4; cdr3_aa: CASSAIGQAEKLFF
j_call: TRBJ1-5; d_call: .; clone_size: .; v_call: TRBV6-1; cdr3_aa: CASSGRRDLGINQPQHF
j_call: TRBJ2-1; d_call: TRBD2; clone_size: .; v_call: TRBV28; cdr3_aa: CASSLGGLAEYNEQFF
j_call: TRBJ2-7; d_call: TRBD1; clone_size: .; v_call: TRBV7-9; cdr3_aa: CASSEVGQGEPSMYEQYF
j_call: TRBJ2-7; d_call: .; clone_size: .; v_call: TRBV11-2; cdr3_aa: CASSFQDGNEQYF
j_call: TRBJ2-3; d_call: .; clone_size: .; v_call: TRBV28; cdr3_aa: CAISGVFGTDTQYF
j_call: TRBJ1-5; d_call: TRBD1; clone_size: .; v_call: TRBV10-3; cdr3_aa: CAISDPGTGSNQPQHF
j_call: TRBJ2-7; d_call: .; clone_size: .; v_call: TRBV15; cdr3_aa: CATSNAGEGGYEQYF
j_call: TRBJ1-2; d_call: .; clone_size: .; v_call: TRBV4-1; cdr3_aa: CASSQTKGDVGYTF
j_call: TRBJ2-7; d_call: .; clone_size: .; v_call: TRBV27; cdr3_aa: CASSPSGSHYEQYF
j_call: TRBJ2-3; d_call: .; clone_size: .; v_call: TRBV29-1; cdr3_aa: CSVEDWADTQYF
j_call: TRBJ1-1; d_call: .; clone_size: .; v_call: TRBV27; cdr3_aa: CASSSTFGDWHTEAFF
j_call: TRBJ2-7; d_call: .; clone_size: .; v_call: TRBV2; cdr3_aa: CASRLYEQYF
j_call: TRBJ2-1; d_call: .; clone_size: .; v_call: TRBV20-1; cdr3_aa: CSAREVAEQFF
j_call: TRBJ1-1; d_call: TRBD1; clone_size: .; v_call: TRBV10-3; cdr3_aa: CAIGTGLNTEAFF
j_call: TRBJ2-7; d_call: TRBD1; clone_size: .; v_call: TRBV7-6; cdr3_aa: CASSEGTGAYEQYF
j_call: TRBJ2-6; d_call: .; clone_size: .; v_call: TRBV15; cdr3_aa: CATSSLGANVLTF
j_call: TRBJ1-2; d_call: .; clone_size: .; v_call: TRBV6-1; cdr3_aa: CASSVTGTPLGGYTF
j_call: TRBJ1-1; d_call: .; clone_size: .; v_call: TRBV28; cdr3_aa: CASSPRVGGMNTEAFF
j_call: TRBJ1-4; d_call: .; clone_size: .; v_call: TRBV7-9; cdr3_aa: CASSSGAGEKLFF
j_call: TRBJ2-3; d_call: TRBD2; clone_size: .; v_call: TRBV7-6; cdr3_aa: CASSAGGGATDTQYF
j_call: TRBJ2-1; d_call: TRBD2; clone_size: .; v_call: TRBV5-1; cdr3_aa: CASSLGLAGGEQFF
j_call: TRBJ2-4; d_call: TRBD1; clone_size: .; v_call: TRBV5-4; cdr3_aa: CASSLRDRSHIQYF
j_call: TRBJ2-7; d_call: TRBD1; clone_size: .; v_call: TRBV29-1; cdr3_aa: CSALRGPYEQYF
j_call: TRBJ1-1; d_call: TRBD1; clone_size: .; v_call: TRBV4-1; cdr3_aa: CASSQGAGGTEAFF
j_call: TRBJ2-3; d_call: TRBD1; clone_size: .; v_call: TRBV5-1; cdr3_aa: CASSLRGQADTQYF
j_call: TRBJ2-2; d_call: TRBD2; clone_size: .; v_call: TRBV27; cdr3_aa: CASSLGAGTSGTGELFF
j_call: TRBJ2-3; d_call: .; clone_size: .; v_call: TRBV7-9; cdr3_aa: CASSQLGGDTQYF
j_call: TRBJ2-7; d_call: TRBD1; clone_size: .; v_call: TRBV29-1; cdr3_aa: CSVYSGGTYEQYF
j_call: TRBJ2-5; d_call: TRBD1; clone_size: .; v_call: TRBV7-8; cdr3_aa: CASSTRDRYQETQYF
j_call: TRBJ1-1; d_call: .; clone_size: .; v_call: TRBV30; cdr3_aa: CAWSVTGEAFF
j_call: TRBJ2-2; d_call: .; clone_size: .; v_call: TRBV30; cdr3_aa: CAWSVTTWELFF
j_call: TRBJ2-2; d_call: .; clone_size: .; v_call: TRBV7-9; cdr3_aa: CASSLGKMNTGELFF
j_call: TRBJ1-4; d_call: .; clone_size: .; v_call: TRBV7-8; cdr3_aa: CASSPLEFSEKLFF
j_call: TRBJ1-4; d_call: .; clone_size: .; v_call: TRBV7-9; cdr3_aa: CASSSPGFKGEKLFF
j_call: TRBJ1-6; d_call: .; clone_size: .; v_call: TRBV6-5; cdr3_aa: CASSPIRAGDSPLHF
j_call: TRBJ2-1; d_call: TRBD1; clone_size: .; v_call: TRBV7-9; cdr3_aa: CASSLSGTGVYNEQFF
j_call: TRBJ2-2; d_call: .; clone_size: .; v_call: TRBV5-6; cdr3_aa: CASSYNPTGELFF
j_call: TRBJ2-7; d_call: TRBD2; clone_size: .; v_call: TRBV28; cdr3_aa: CASSPLRGGLYEQYF